Below, 3 T cell receptor beta chains from the same sample are listed, as sequenced in a study of control samples from healthy donors and cancer patients. TCRdb keeps only in-frame clones here, not all; method: immunoSEQ multiplex PCR. The profile shows about 83,000 clones, roughly 91% of them singletons. The sample consisted of blood. These TCRs come from a man aged 25 to 40 in good health.

This chain connects TRBV30 to TRBJ2-5, with D perhaps TRBD1 (5 bases). The germline gives CDR1 GTSNPN, CDR2 SVGIG (reference sequence). This CDR3 has 13 amino acids. V was clipped by 3 bases and J by 1 base, with 9 bases between them. The CDR3 DNA reads TGTGCCTGGAGCCCAGGGATCCAAGAGACCCAGTACTTC. This encodes CAWSPGIQETQYF.

The CDR3 DNA is TGTGCCAGCAGCTCCCGTGGGGGCGGGGGATACAATGAGCAGTTCTTC. Its protein is CASSSRGGGGYNEQFF. The V gene is TRBV7-6, the J gene TRBJ2-1; D is perhaps TRBD2 (7 bases). The germline V gene has CDR1 SGHVS and CDR2 FNYEAQ. CDR3 length equals 16 residues. V lost 4 bases and J 4 bases, leaving 17 bases between the germline ends.

The chain has TRBV16 and TRBJ2-7, with D perhaps matching TRBD2 (5 bases). CDR1 is KGHSY, CDR2 FQNENV, per germline. With 0 bases removed from V and 0 bases from J, the gap between germline ends came to 15 bases. The CDR3 has 17 amino acids. In DNA form, the CDR3 reads TGTGCCAGCAGCCAATCTCCTCAGCGGAAGAGCTCCTACGAGCAGTACTTC. Translating gives CASSQSPQRKSSYEQYF.